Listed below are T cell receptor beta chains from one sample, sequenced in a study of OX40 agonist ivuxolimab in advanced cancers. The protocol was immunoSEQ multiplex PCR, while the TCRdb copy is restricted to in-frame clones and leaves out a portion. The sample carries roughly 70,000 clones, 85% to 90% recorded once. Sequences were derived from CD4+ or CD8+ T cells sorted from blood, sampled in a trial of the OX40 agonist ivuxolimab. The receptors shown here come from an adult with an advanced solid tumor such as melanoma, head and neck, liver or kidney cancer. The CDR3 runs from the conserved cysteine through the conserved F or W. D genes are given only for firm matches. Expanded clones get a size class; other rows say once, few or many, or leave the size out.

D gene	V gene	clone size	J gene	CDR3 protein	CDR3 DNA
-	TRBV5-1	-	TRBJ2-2	CASSLMDSGTGELFF	TGCGCCAGCAGCTTGATGGACAGCGGAACCGGGGAGCTGTTTTTT
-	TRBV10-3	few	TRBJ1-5	CAIGSDSNQPQHF	TGTGCCATCGGGTCGGATAGCAATCAGCCCCAGCATTTT
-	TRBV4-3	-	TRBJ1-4	CASSQATGRSEKLFF	TGCGCCAGCAGCCAAGCCACAGGGCGGAGTGAAAAACTGTTTTTT
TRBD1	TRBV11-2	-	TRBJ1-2	CASSPRTGGFGYTF	TGTGCCAGCAGCCCGAGGACAGGGGGCTTTGGCTACACCTTC
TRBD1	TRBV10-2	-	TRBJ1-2	CASLTGNYGYTF	TGCGCCAGCCTGACAGGGAACTATGGCTACACCTTC
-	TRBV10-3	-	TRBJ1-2	CAISPAGDQYGYTF	TGTGCCATCAGCCCCGCTGGGGACCAGTATGGCTACACCTTC
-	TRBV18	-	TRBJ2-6	CASSPMEEARSGANVLTF	TGTGCCAGCTCACCAATGGAAGAGGCCCGCTCTGGGGCCAACGTCCTGACTTTC
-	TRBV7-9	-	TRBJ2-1	CASSLRGQSSYNEQFF	TGTGCCAGCAGCTTACGGGGGCAAAGCTCCTACAATGAGCAGTTCTTC
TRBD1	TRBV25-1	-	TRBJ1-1	CASSPSGQGWGTEAFF	TGTGCCAGTTCCCCTTCGGGACAGGGGTGGGGCACTGAAGCTTTCTTT
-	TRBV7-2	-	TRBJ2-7	CASSLYPADEQYF	TGTGCCAGCAGCTTATACCCGGCGGACGAGCAGTACTTC
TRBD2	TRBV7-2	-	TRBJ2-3	CASSPRGSAGGLDTQYF	TGTGCCAGCAGCCCAAGAGGGTCGGCGGGGGGTTTAGATACGCAGTATTTT
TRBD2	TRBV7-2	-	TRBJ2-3	CASSLAGGTSGDTQYF	TGTGCCAGCAGCTTAGCGGGGGGGACCTCCGGGGATACGCAGTATTTT
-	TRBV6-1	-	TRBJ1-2	CASSEFGYTF	TGTGCCAGCAGTGAATTTGGCTACACCTTC
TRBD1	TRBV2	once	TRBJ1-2	CASQRGGRGNYGYTF	TGTGCCAGCCAAAGAGGGGGCAGGGGAAACTATGGCTACACCTTC
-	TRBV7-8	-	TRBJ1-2	CASSFDRDDYGYTF	TGTGCCAGCAGCTTCGACCGGGACGACTATGGCTACACCTTC
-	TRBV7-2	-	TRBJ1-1	CASSSWTGVTEAFF	TGTGCCAGCAGCTCGTGGACCGGGGTCACTGAAGCTTTCTTT
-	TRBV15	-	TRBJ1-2	CATSRAGANGYTF	TGTGCCACCAGCAGAGCCGGGGCCAATGGCTACACCTTC
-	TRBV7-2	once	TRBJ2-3	CASSPRGDTDTQYF	TGTGCCAGCAGCCCCCGGGGAGACACAGATACGCAGTATTTT
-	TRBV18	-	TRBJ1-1	CASSPQGQGAFF	TGTGCCAGCTCACCACAGGGGCAGGGAGCTTTCTTT
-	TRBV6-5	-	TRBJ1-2	CASSYGTASRGYTF	TGTGCCAGCAGTTACGGGACGGCTAGCCGCGGCTACACCTTC
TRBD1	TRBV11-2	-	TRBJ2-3	CASSQDREATDTQYF	TGTGCCAGCAGCCAGGACAGGGAGGCCACAGATACGCAGTATTTT
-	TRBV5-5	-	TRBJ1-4	CASSLQDFAVEKLFF	TGTGCCAGCAGCTTGCAGGACTTTGCGGTTGAAAAACTGTTTTTT
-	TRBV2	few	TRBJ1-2	CASSVGRLNYGYTF	TGTGCCAGCAGTGTGGGCAGGCTTAACTATGGCTACACCTTC
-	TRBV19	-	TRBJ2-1	CAKTVYNEQFF	TGTGCCAAGACAGTTTACAATGAGCAGTTCTTC
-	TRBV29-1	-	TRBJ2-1	CSVGEVSYNEQFF	TGCAGCGTTGGCGAAGTCTCCTACAATGAGCAGTTCTTC
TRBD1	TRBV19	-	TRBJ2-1	CASSIRDRVYNEQFF	TGTGCCAGTAGTATCCGGGACAGGGTATACAATGAGCAGTTCTTC
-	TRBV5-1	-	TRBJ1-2	CASSDNRDGYTF	TGCGCCAGCAGCGACAACAGGGATGGCTACACCTTC
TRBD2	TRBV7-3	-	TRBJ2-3	CASSPRRGSIADTQYF	TGTGCCAGCAGCCCCCGGCGGGGGAGTATCGCAGATACGCAGTATTTT
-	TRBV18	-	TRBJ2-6	CASPQGKSLNSGANVLTF	TGTGCCAGCCCTCAGGGGAAAAGCCTGAACTCTGGGGCCAACGTCCTGACTTTC
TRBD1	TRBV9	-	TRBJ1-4	CASSPRTGLNEKLFF	TGTGCCAGCAGCCCCCGGACAGGCCTTAATGAAAAACTGTTTTTT
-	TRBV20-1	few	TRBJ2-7	CSARETYEQYF	TGCAGTGCTAGGGAGACCTACGAGCAGTACTTC
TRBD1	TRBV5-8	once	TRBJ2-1	CASSLRQGAGNEQFF	TGTGCCAGCAGCTTGAGGCAGGGGGCGGGGAATGAGCAGTTCTTC
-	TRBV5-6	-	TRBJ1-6	CASSFQQTGTSPLHF	TGTGCCAGCAGCTTTCAACAGACCGGGACGTCACCCCTCCACTTT
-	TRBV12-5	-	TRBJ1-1	CASGLVGRGSTEAFF	TGTGCTAGTGGTTTGGTGGGCCGGGGTAGCACTGAAGCTTTCTTT
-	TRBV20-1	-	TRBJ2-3	CSYDNTDTQYF	TGCAGCTACGACAACACAGATACGCAGTATTTT
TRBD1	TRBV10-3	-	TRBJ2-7	CAISEGQGAYEQYF	TGTGCCATCAGTGAGGGACAGGGGGCCTACGAGCAGTACTTC
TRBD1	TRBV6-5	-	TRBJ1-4	CASSRTGREKLFF	TGTGCCAGCAGTAGGACAGGGAGGGAAAAACTGTTTTTT
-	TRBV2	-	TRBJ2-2	CASNNWVDGELFF	TGTGCCAGCAATAATTGGGTGGACGGGGAGCTGTTTTTT
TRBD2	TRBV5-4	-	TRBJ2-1	CAVGTSGGAYNEQFF	TGTGCCGTAGGGACTAGCGGGGGGGCTTACAATGAGCAGTTCTTC
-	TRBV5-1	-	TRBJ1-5	CASSLGAASNQPQHF	TGCGCCAGCAGCTTAGGGGCGGCCAGCAATCAGCCCCAGCATTTT
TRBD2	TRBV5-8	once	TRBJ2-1	CASSIRTRGDEQFF	TGTGCCAGCAGCATCCGGACTAGAGGAGATGAGCAGTTCTTC
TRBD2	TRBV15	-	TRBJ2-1	CATSRDWASGGAEQFF	TGTGCCACCAGCAGAGATTGGGCTAGCGGGGGGGCTGAGCAGTTCTTC
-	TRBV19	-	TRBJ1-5	CASSRSGLPGNQPQHF	TGTGCCAGTAGTAGATCGGGCCTTCCTGGCAATCAGCCCCAGCATTTT
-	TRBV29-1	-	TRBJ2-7	CSVEVDRGPIGEQYF	TGCAGCGTTGAAGTCGACCGGGGGCCGATTGGCGAGCAGTACTTC
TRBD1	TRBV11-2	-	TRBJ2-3	CASTQTTQGGTDTQYF	TGTGCCAGCACCCAAACTACACAGGGGGGCACAGATACGCAGTATTTT
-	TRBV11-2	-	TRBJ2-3	CASSRTSARSLDTQYF	TGTGCCAGCAGCCGCACAAGTGCTCGGTCGCTCGATACGCAGTATTTT
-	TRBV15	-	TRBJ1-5	CATSRAARWAGQPQHF	TGTGCCACCAGCAGAGCCGCAAGGTGGGCAGGACAGCCCCAGCATTTT
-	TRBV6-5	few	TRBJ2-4	CASATRPPPNIQYF	TGTGCCAGCGCAACCCGACCTCCCCCGAACATTCAGTACTTC
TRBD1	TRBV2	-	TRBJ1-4	CASSTGVFNEKLFF	TGTGCCAGCAGCACAGGGGTCTTTAATGAAAAACTGTTTTTT
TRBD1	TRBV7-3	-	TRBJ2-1	CASSLGQGNNEQFF	TGTGCCAGCAGCTTGGGACAGGGGAACAATGAGCAGTTCTTC
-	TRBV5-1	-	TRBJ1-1	CASSPGGGTHTEAFF	TGCGCCAGCAGCCCAGGAGGCGGGACTCACACTGAAGCTTTCTTT
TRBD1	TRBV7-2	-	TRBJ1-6	CASSQQGTPYNSPLHF	TGTGCCAGCAGCCAACAGGGGACCCCGTATAATTCACCCCTCCACTTT
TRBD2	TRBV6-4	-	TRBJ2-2	CASSPSGGSNTGELFF	TGTGCCAGCAGTCCTAGCGGGGGCTCGAACACCGGGGAGCTGTTTTTT
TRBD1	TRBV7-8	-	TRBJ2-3	CASSLAIRGISTSTDTQYF	TGTGCCAGCAGCTTAGCGATCAGGGGGATTTCTACTAGCACAGATACGCAGTATTTT